This record covers a single TCR beta chain. Its matching antigen is unknown. With 60 Vbeta and 13 Jbeta primers, the PCR was carried out. Here immunoSEQ multiplex PCR was the method, and the copy in TCRdb shows in-frame clones only, minus some. The sample records some 93,000 clones, roughly 10% being singletons. These data belong to a study of cytomegalovirus exposure and HLA in healthy donors. Study results and caveats: TCR beta sequences numbering some 17,000 were associated with HLA alleles at 0.05 false discovery rate in a later analysis. Analyzed later, association rates of TCRs varied across HLA loci, with DRB1 most and HLA-C fewest.

The CDR3 covers 12 residues. V was trimmed by 2 bases and J by 6 bases, leaving 5 bases between them. Looked up from germline, CDR1 is SGHAT and CDR2 is FQNNGV. The receptor's source is a man in his fifties or sixties in good health and CMV-seropositive. The gene calls are TRBV11-2 and TRBJ2-1; D gene ambiguous. Material for sequencing was PBMCs. The CDR3 nucleotides are TGTGCCAGCAGCTTAACTCGCAATGAGCAGTTCTTC. Translation gives CASSLTRNEQFF.